This T cell receptor (beta chain) derives from a study of regulatory T cells in long-lasting Graves disease (dated by TCRdb to the early 2020s). Background on the whole study: Newly diagnosed Graves' disease patients had taken antithyroid drugs for less than 3 months. Patients with persistent Graves' disease were compared with patients with newly diagnosed Graves' disease using TCR sequencing and RNA sequencing of peripheral blood. The study was conducted in China and was registered as a clinical trial. A total of roughly 35 samples underwent TCR sequencing: some 13 from persistent and roughly 20 from newly diagnosed Graves' disease patients.

The germline V gene encodes CDR1 ENHRY and CDR2 SYGVKD. Including cysteine and phenylalanine, the CDR3 has 13 amino acids. Only the CDR3 region is kept as DNA, spanning 39 bases read in frame from base 1. V drops 3 bases and J drops 1 base, leaving 6 bases in between. Study-wide conclusions, independent of this receptor: Sequencing and analysis were restricted to the TCR beta chain. TRBV28, TRBJ1-2 and TRBJ2-5 were preferentially used in persistent disease, while TRBV20-1 and TRBJ2-1 were favored in newly diagnosed disease. As a limitation, the authors acknowledged that the small sample size may reduce accuracy. Persistent Graves' disease patients showed lower TCR Shannon entropy and fewer highly expanded clones than newly diagnosed patients, suggesting clonal expansion. A larger number of public clonotypes was shared among persistent patients (around 3,000) than among newly diagnosed patients (roughly 980). The study examined only peripheral blood because the primary lesion, thyroid tissue, could not be accessed.

This clonotype was seen a single time. Its antigen specificity is not known. Within one base of it there is no much larger clone, and no base qualities were kept. One read alone is weak evidence. Library construction relied on multiplex PCR. Sequenced using an Illumina HiSeq 4000. To build TCR beta libraries, CDR3 regions were amplified by Arm-PCR using iRepertoire HTBI primers. Before sequencing, the PCR products went through gel purification. From the authors' description of their analysis: A total of roughly 67 TRBV and some 15 TRBJ segments were identified across samples and were used for gene usage analysis of CDR3 amino acid clonotypes. Filtered high-quality paired reads were merged into contigs using COPE and FqMerger. Contigs were aligned with BLAST to IMGT TRBV, TRBD and TRBJ reference genes, and CDR3 was defined per IMGT. Any clonotype with a frequency above 0.1% was counted as a highly expanded clone. Shannon entropy was used to measure repertoire diversity, and the Gini coefficient was used to measure V-J evenness. A clonotype was considered public if more than one individual shared it. TCRdb's own reprocessing of the public reads used fastp at Q25 and MiXCR and kept productive beta chains. Identical CDR3 protein sequences are pooled into one entry, listed with their most common genes and DNA. None of the V and J calls come from the authors' own analysis; TCRdb made them. The sample table contains a few hundred thousand distinct CDR3 sequences; only one count was recorded for around 15% of them. The ten largest clones take up around 20% of the sample.

This specimen's time point label, per the study, means: newly diagnosed GD, antithyroid drugs for less than 3 months. RNA was extracted from PBMCs in TRIzol for both TCR sequencing and RNA sequencing. The diagnosis of Graves' disease was made according to American Thyroid Association guidelines. Patients were recruited from an endocrinology department in Xi'an, China. Each patient gave 7 to 9.5 milliliters of peripheral blood, collected in an EDTA anticoagulant tube. PBMCs were isolated by Ficoll Paque Plus density gradient separation without further T cell sorting. An Agilent 2100 Bioanalyzer and agarose gel were used to check RNA quality, and a NanoDrop 2000 was used to measure RNA concentration. The sample also formed part of further work on T cells in Graves' hyperthyroidism and ophthalmopathy. As the second study states: Stable Graves' hyperthyroidism was defined as the absence of progression to ophthalmopathy over 18 months of follow-up. The hyperthyroidism patients were between 18 and 65 years old and newly diagnosed, with a disease duration of less than 2 months. The study excluded patients with uncontrolled infections, other autoimmune diseases, pregnancy or lactation. Diagnoses relied on clinical symptoms, serum thyroxine and TRAb, thyroid ultrasound and orbital computed tomography. The TCR CDR3 was subjected to a first round of RT-PCR using the HTBI primer set and the Qiagen OneStep RT-PCR kit. Blood samples also contained most of the expanded thyroid clonotypes (frequency above 0.001), which suggests that blood repertoires may reflect thyroid immune responses. A 13 V-J signature model separated ophthalmopathy from stable hyperthyroidism, with approximately 87% sensitivity and roughly 81% specificity in cross-validation and 80%/75% in testing. In validation, progression to ophthalmopathy was predicted by the model with roughly 69% sensitivity and 72% to 85% specificity, a median of roughly six months before onset. To identify TCR V-J signatures that set the groups apart, the researchers used a discovery cohort of 90 to 100 patients, made up of approximately 43 with Graves' ophthalmopathy and about 55 with stable Graves' hyperthyroidism. Prospective prediction of ophthalmopathy was tested in an independent validation cohort of 18 to 20 hyperthyroidism patients and approximately 17 patients who later progressed to ophthalmopathy. The roughly 100 discovery patients were randomly split 7:3 into training and test sets. Thyroid tissue and blood T-cell repertoires from about six Graves' hyperthyroidism patients were also compared in the study. Following sampling, methimazole starting at 30 mg daily was given to hyperthyroidism patients, and high-dose intravenous methylprednisolone was given to ophthalmopathy patients. The libraries were constructed in a second round of multiplex PCR and then size-selected and purified. The libraries were sequenced on an Illumina HiSeq2000 using paired-end 100 bp reads. Raw data were processed with SOAPnuke, discarding reads with adapters, uncalled bases, mean Phred below 15, or no exact constant-primer or identifier match. High-quality paired reads were merged with COPE v1.2.5, and unique nucleotide sequences were defined as clonotypes. Clonotypes were aligned to IMGT TRBV, TRBD and TRBJ reference segments using MiTCR v1.1. Only V-J combinations with frequency above 0.0001, covering roughly 99% of repertoires, were analysed. A TCS score was defined as the ratio between F50 (clonal expansion) and ExV (chaos), using BLOSUM62-based TCRdist between CDR3 peptides within each V-J. Welch's t-statistics and random forest reduced approximately 520 V-J features to 13, which were used in a naive Bayes classifier (R e1071). Sample size was not statistically predetermined, and blinding of investigators to group allocation was not performed. According to the paper, TCR Vbeta CDR3 sequencing was carried out on about 140 peripheral blood samples, which came from under 50 ophthalmopathy, about 75 hyperthyroidism and roughly 17 progressor patients.

This TCR was sampled from a woman aged 18-29 years with Graves disease. Donor details come from another sample of the same person, matched by shared clones. The specimen comprised peripheral blood mononuclear cells (PBMCs), sampled at new diagnosis, from a patient treated with antithyroid drugs. The rearranged segments are TRBV10-3 and TRBJ1-1; the D segment could be TRBD1, given 5 matching bases. CDR3 protein: CAISERGNTEAFF. The DNA reads as follows: TGTGCCATCAGTGAAAGGGGGAACACTGAAGCTTTCTTT.